This TCR beta chain is drawn from a study of blood T cell repertoires in COVID-19. Study summary: Both acute and convalescent COVID-19 samples were obtained from the United States, Italy and Spain. T cells, B-cell-depleted T cells, or PBMCs provided the cDNA or gDNA that served as material.

Participants came from about two dozen US areas, aged about 18 to 90 years. Cohort placement rested on clinical history that participants reported themselves. The assay was immunoSEQ multiplex PCR, and TCRdb's table has in-frame clones only and misses some. The data show about 200,000 clones, around 84% seen once. V dropped 6 bases and J dropped 6; count of bases not matched to a gene: 3. This CDR3 has 13 residues. Germline CDR1 reads PRHDT; CDR2 reads FYEKMQ (reference sequence). Input material: PBMCs or T cells enriched from blood (not recorded which). The sequence was obtained from a man aged 35 to 55 who had recovered from COVID-19. This chain connects TRBV13 to TRBJ2-2, with TRBD1 matching over 8 bases. The CDR3 protein is CASRFRGPGELFF. CDR3 bases: TGTGCCAGCAGGTTCAGGGGGCCCGGGGAGCTGTTTTTT.